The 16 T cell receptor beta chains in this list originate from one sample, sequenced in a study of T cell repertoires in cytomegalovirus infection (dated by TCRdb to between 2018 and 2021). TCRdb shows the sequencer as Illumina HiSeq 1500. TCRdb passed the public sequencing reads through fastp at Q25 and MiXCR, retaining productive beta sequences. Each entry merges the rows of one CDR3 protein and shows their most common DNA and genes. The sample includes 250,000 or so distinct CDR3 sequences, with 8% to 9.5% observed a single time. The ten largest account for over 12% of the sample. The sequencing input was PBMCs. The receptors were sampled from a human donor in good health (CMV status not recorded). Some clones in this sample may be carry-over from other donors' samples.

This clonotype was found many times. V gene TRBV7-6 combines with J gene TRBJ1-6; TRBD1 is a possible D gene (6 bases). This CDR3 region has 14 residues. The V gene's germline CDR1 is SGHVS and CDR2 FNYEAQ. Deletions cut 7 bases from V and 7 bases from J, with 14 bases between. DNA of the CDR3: TGTGCCAGCAAGCTTGGGGGCGAGAATTCACCCCTCCACTTT. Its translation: CASKLGGENSPLHF.

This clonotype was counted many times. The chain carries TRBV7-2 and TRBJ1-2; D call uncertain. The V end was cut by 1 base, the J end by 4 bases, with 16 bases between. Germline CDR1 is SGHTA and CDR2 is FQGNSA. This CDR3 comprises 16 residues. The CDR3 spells CASSLGVTFESYGYTF. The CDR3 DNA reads TGTGCCAGCAGCTTAGGGGTTACGTTCGAGTCCTATGGCTACACCTTC.

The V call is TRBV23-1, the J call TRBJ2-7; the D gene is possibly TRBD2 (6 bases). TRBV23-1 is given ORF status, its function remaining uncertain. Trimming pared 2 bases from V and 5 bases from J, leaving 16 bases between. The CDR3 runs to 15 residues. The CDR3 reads CASSQDRLRGHEQYF. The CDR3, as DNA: TGCGCCAGCAGTCAAGACCGTTTGCGGGGCCACGAGCAGTACTTC.

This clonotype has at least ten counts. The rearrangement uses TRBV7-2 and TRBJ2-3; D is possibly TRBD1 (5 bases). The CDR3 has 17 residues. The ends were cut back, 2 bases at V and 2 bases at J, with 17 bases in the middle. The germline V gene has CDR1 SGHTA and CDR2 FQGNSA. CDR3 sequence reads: CASSLRFVGPFTDTQYF. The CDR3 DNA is TGTGCCAGCAGCTTAAGGTTTGTGGGGCCATTCACAGATACGCAGTATTTT.

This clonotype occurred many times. The CDR3 DNA reads as TGTGCCAGCAGCGCGACAGGGAGCACAGATACGCAGTATTTT. This translates into CASSATGSTDTQYF. This chain uses TRBV7-2 with TRBJ2-3; TRBD1 matches 7 bases. CDR3 length: 14 amino acids. V lost 5 bases and J lost 0; bases outside the gene matches: 2. The germline V gene has CDR1 SGHTA and CDR2 FQGNSA.

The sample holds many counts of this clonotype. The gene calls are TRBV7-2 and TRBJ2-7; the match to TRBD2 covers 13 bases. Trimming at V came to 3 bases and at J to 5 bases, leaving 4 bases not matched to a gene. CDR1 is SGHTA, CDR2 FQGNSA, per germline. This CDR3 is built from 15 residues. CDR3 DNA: TGTGCCAGCAGCTTCACGACTAGCGGGAGGAACGAGCAGTACTTC. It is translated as CASSFTTSGRNEQYF.

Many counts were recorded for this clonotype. Here the CDR3 reads CASSQGGGHQETQYF. The CDR3 DNA is TGTGCCAGCAGCCAAGGAGGGGGGCACCAAGAGACCCAGTACTTC. The rearrangement uses TRBV14 and TRBJ2-5; D possibly uses TRBD1 or TRBD2 (6 bases each). With 1 base removed from V and 0 bases from J, the gap between germline ends came to 9 bases. This CDR3 region has 15 residues. Germline-derived CDR1 and CDR2 are SGHDN and FVKESK.

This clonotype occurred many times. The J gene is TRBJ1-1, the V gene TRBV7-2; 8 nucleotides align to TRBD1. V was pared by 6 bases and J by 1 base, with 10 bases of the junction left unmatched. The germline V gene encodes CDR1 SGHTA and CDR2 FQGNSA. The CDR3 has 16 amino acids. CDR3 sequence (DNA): TGTGCCAGCAGTATCACCTCAGGGGGCGCGAACACTGAAGCTTTCTTT. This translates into CASSITSGGANTEAFF.

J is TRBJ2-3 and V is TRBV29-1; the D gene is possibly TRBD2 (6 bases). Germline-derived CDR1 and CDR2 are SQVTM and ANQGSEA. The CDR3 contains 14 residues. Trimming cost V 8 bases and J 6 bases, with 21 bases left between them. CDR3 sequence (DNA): TGCAGCATTGCGGGACCGAGCGGTGCGGATACGCAGTATTTT. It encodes CSIAGPSGADTQYF.

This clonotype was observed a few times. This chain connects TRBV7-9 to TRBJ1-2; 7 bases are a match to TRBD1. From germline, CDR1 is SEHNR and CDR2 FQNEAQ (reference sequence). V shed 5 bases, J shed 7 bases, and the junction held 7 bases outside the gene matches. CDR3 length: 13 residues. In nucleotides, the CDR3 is TGTGCCAGCAGCGAACAGGGGCGCGCTGGCTACACCTTC. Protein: CASSEQGRAGYTF.

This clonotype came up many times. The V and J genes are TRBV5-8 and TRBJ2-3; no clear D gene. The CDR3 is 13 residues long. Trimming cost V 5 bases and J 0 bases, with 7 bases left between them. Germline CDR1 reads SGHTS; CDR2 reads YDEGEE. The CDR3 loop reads CASSFLSTDTQYF. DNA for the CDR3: TGTGCCAGCAGTTTCCTGAGCACAGATACGCAGTATTTT.

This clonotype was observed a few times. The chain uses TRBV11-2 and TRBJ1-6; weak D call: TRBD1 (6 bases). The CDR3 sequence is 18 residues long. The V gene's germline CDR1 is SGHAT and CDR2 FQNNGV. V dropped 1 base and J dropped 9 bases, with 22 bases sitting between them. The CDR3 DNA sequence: TGTGCCAGCAGCTTAGCATGGGTAGATACAGGGACATCTTCACCCCTCCACTTT. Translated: CASSLAWVDTGTSSPLHF.

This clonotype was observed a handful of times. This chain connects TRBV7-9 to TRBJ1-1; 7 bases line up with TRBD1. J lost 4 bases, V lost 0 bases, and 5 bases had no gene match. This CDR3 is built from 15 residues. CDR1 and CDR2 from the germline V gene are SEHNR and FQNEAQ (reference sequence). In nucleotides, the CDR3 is TGTGCCAGCAGCTTAGCATCGCACAGGGGCACTGAAGCTTTCTTT. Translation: CASSLASHRGTEAFF.

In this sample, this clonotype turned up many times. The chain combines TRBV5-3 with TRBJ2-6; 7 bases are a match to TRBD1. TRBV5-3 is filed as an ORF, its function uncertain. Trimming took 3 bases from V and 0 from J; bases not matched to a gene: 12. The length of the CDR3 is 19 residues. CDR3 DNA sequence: TGTGCCAGAAGCTGCCCACAGGGGATTTCACTCTCTGGGGCCAACGTCCTGACTTTC. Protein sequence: CARSCPQGISLSGANVLTF.

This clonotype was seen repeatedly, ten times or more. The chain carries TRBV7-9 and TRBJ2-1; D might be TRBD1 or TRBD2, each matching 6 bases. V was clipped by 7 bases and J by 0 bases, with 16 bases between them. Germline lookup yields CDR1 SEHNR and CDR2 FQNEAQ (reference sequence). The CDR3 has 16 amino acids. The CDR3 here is CASTTGGPSSYNEQFF. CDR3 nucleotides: TGTGCCAGCACCACTGGGGGGCCGAGCTCCTACAATGAGCAGTTCTTC.

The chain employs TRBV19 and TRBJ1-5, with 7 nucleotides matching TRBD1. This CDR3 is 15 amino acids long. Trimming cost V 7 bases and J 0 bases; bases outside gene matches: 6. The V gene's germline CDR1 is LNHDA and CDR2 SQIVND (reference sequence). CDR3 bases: TGTGCCAGTAATCTGGACAGGACTAGCAATCAGCCCCAGCATTTT. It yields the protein CASNLDRTSNQPQHF.